This TCR beta chain was identified in a study of graft-versus-host responses after intestinal transplantation. Across the whole study: Every transplant recipient was induced with anti-thymocyte globulin, then maintained on tacrolimus and steroids for two to four years.

V lost 1 base to trimming and J lost 8 bases, with 14 bases between them. The CDR3 extends over 15 amino acids. Germline V CDR1 and CDR2: SEHNR, FQNEAQ (reference sequence). Only a few counts were recorded for this clone. Researchers processed graft tissue to release intraepithelial and lamina propria lymphocytes. Sequencing was performed with immunoSEQ multiplex PCR; in TCRdb, only in-frame clones are kept and a portion is missing. Of 60,000 to 70,000 clones in the sample, roughly 89% were seen once. The sequencing used ileum tissue, collected 350 to 400 days after transplant. This chain connects TRBV7-9 to TRBJ1-4; D is perhaps TRBD1 (5 bases). This TCR came from a human patient who received an intestinal transplant, so some T cells may come from the graft donor. Written as DNA, the CDR3 is TGTGCCAGCAGCTTAGTTGGCAGGGTGGAGGAAAAACTGTTTTTT. Translated: CASSLVGRVEEKLFF.